The 29 T cell receptor beta chains presented below share a single source sample, sequenced in a study of blood T cell repertoires in COVID-19. Using immunoSEQ multiplex PCR, the repertoire was profiled, and TCRdb retains in-frame clones only, with some absent. Counted here are 130,000 or so clones, around 76% occurring once; the ten biggest clones make up more than 10%. Sequencing was done on a sample of peripheral blood. These receptor sequences come from a human donor in a cohort sampled during active COVID-19.

This sequence joins TRBV21-1 and TRBJ2-3; TRBD2 is taken as the D call from the table, unchecked against the DNA. TRBV21-1 is designated a pseudogene. The length of the CDR3 is 18 residues. The CDR3 protein is CASSKGEGTSGGRDTQYF. The CDR3 bases are TGTGCCAGCAGCAAAGGAGAAGGGACTAGCGGGGGGAGGGATACGCAGTATTTT.

This chain joins TRBV6-5 and TRBJ1-6, with 10 positions matching TRBD1. Trimming removed 2 bases from V and 6 bases from J; junction bases left unmatched: 1. The CDR3 length is 15 residues. CDR1 and CDR2 from the germline V gene are MNHEY and SVGAGI. The CDR3 sequence: CASSYGDRGNSPLHF. CDR3 DNA sequence: TGTGCCAGCAGTTACGGGGACAGGGGTAATTCACCCCTCCACTTT.

The chain employs TRBV3-1 (or the pseudogene TRBV3-2) and TRBJ2-5; 13 bases are a match to TRBD2. Germline lookup yields CDR1 LGHDT and CDR2 YNNKEL (reference sequence). The junction had 2 bases not matched to a gene; V was cut back by 0 bases and J by 4 bases. This CDR3 region has 16 residues. In DNA form, the CDR3 reads TGTGCCAGCAGCCAAGAGGGACTAGCGGGGAGAGAGACCCAGTACTTC. It codes for CASSQEGLAGRETQYF.

This chain links TRBV5-1 with TRBJ2-2, with 8 positions matching TRBD2. Germline CDR1 is SGHRS and CDR2 is YFSETQ. The junction had 14 bases not matched to a gene; V was cut back by 4 bases and J by 6 bases. CDR3 size: 17 residues. The CDR3 region is CASSPDGGGIVSGELFF. The CDR3 DNA reads TGCGCCAGCAGCCCGGATGGCGGGGGGATTGTTTCCGGGGAGCTGTTTTTT.

This sequence joins TRBV14 and TRBJ2-2, with 9 bases fitting TRBD1. Germline loops: CDR1 SGHDN, CDR2 FVKESK. CDR3 length equals 19 residues. The trim removed 1 base at V and 3 bases at J, leaving 12 bases unmatched. Here the CDR3 DNA reads TGTGCCAGCAGCCAAGTACCCGGACAGGGGATCGGCGACACCGGGGAGCTGTTTTTT. Its translation is CASSQVPGQGIGDTGELFF.

This clone was seen more than once but under ten times. The CDR3 region has the DNA TGCGCCAGCAGCTTGGGACAAACGGGAAAAACTAATGAAAAACTGTTTTTT. It translates to CASSLGQTGKTNEKLFF. The chain carries TRBV5-1 and TRBJ1-4; D call uncertain. The germline V gene has CDR1 SGHRS and CDR2 YFSETQ. This CDR3 has 17 amino acids. The ends were cut back, 0 bases at V and 1 base at J, with 13 bases in the middle.

This chain uses TRBV28 with TRBJ1-4; the D is unclear. This CDR3 has 15 amino acids. The V end lost 6 bases, the J end lost 8 bases, and 19 bases lay between the germline ends. Germline V gene data show CDR1 as MDHEN and CDR2 as SYDVKM. The CDR3: CASRPTGSRSEKLFF. In nucleotides, the CDR3 is TGTGCCAGCAGACCCACCGGGAGCCGAAGCGAAAAACTGTTTTTT.

This sequence joins TRBV3-1 (or the pseudogene TRBV3-2) and TRBJ1-6, with a weak D call TRBD1 (5 bases). The CDR3 runs to 15 residues. V shed 0 bases and J shed 8 bases, with 11 bases lying between them. CDR1 is LGHDT, CDR2 YNNKEL, per germline (reference sequence). The CDR3 nucleotides are TGTGCCAGCAGCCAAGAGGGGGGGTCTCATTCACCCCTCCACTTT. Translated, it gives CASSQEGGSHSPLHF.

The rearrangement joins TRBV3-1 (or the pseudogene TRBV3-2) to TRBJ1-5, with TRBD1 matching over 7 bases. The CDR3 spans 14 residues. V shed 4 bases, J shed 4 bases, and the junction held 4 bases outside the gene matches. CDR1 is LGHDT and CDR2 is YNNKEL in the germline V gene (reference sequence). CDR3 in DNA: TGTGCCAGCAGCCCGGGACAGCTAAATCAGCCCCAGCATTTT. This gives the protein CASSPGQLNQPQHF.

This clone has just a few counts. The chain couples TRBV7-9 to TRBJ2-6; D is uncertain. V was cut by 1 base and J by 4 bases, with 8 bases left in between. Germline CDR1 and CDR2: SEHNR and FQNEAQ (reference sequence). The CDR3 runs to 15 residues. The CDR3 here is CASSLVPEGANVLTF. The CDR3 nucleotides read TGTGCCAGCAGCTTAGTTCCCGAGGGGGCCAACGTCCTGACTTTC. Full variable domain (outside the CDR3, taken from reference TRBV7-9 and TRBJ2-6): DTGVSQNPRHKITKRGQNVTFRCDPISEHNRLYWYRQTLGQGPEFLTYFQNEAQLEKSRLLSDRFSAERPKGSFSTLEIQRTEQGDSAMYLCASSLVPEGANVLTFGAGSRLTVL.

The V gene is TRBV5-6, the J gene TRBJ1-1, with a possible D match to TRBD1 (5 bases). CDR1 and CDR2 from the germline V gene are SGHDT and YYEEEE. Trimming cost V 6 bases and J 4 bases, with 16 bases left between them. The CDR3 sequence is 14 residues long. CDR3 coding DNA: TGTGCCAGCACCCCACAGTGGGGGGGCACTGAAGCTTTCTTT. Translating it yields CASTPQWGGTEAFF.

This clone appeared a few times. V gene TRBV7-9 combines with J gene TRBJ1-5; D possibly corresponds to TRBD1 (6 bases). The V gene's germline CDR1 is SEHNR and CDR2 FQNEAQ (reference sequence). Trimming pared 5 bases from V and 5 bases from J, leaving 19 bases between. There are 16 residues in the CDR3. This chain's CDR3 is CASSPYYSGTHQPQHF. The CDR3 DNA sequence: TGTGCCAGCAGCCCCTATTACTCCGGGACACATCAGCCCCAGCATTTT.

Comment on this clone: This CDR3 is also generated by other DNA sequences in the sample. CDR3 in amino acids: CAISESTGGSYEQYF. CDR3 bases: TGTGCCATCAGTGAGTCGACGGGGGGGTCCTACGAGCAGTACTTC. This chain joins TRBV10-3 and TRBJ2-7, with 8 bases that match TRBD2. V shed 0 bases and J 1 base; nucleotides not matched to a gene: 2. Germline CDR1 reads ENHRY; CDR2 reads SYGVKD. This CDR3 region has 15 residues.

J is TRBJ2-2 and V is TRBV7-9, with TRBD1 matching 7 bases. Germline trimming cut 9 bases from V and 5 bases from J; bases unmatched to any gene: 6. CDR3 length: 13 residues. Germline CDR1 and CDR2: SEHNR and FQNEAQ (reference sequence). CDR3 residues: CARGDSLTGELFF. The CDR3 DNA follows: TGTGCCAGAGGGGACAGTCTTACCGGGGAGCTGTTTTTT.

CDR3 region: CASSQDRGWVNTEAFF. CDR3 coding DNA: TGTGCCAGCAGCCAAGACAGGGGTTGGGTGAACACTGAAGCTTTCTTT. The V call is TRBV14, the J call TRBJ1-1; D is perhaps TRBD1 (6 bases). The CDR3 extends over 16 amino acids. Trimming stripped 0 bases from V and 0 bases from J, with 11 bases between. Germline values: CDR1 SGHDN, CDR2 FVKESK.

In its sample, this clone was seen a few times. The chain joins TRBV21-1 to TRBJ2-1; the table assigns TRBD1, which was not confirmed against the DNA. TRBV21-1 is a known pseudogene. This CDR3 is 13 amino acids long. The CDR3 DNA follows: TGTGCCAGCAGCTCCCCCAGGGCCCGTGAGCAGTTCTTC. Translated: CASSSPRAREQFF.

The count of this clone is one. The chain is built from TRBV5-6 and TRBJ2-1, with TRBD2 matching over 8 bases. The germline gives CDR1 SGHDT, CDR2 YYEEEE. This CDR3 contains 16 residues. The trim removed 2 bases at V and 3 bases at J, leaving 7 bases unmatched. The DNA for the CDR3 is TGTGCCAGCAGCTTTCCAGCGGGGGTGATCTACAATGAGCAGTTCTTC. Translated: CASSFPAGVIYNEQFF.

The CDR3: CASSNGQGLSQYF. CDR3 DNA sequence: TGTGCCAGTAGTAATGGACAGGGGTTGTCCCAGTACTTC. The chain carries TRBV19 and TRBJ2-4; 9 bases line up with TRBD1. The CDR3 is 13 amino acids. Germline CDR1 is LNHDA and CDR2 is SQIVND (reference sequence). V trimming: 4 bases; J trimming: 13 bases; junction bases outside the gene matches: 8.

This chain links TRBV6-4 with TRBJ1-2; 10 bases line up with TRBD1. Per germline, CDR1 MRHNA and CDR2 SNTAGT. V shed 3 bases and J 2 bases; nucleotides not matched to a gene: 6. This CDR3 has 16 amino acids. CDR3 sequence reads: CASSDWDRGNNYGYTF. The CDR3 DNA is TGTGCCAGCAGTGATTGGGACAGGGGTAACAACTATGGCTACACCTTC.

The sample holds a few counts of this clone. The chain carries TRBV7-6 and TRBJ1-1; 12 bases agree with TRBD1. Trimming took 4 bases from V and 3 from J; bases not matched to a gene: 9. Germline CDR1 SGHVS, CDR2 FNYEAQ. This CDR3 contains 17 residues. The CDR3 DNA follows: TGTGCCAGCAGCTGGGGACAGGGGGCGGCGTGGCACACTGAAGCTTTCTTT. Encoded protein: CASSWGQGAAWHTEAFF.

This chain links TRBV6-1 with TRBJ1-2; D uncertain. V gave up 2 bases and J gave up 0 bases, with 16 bases separating them. The CDR3 runs to 17 residues. Per germline, CDR1 MNHNS and CDR2 SASEGT. CDR3 in amino acids: CASSEIRVRSSNYGYTF. CDR3 DNA sequence: TGTGCCAGCAGTGAAATCCGGGTACGCAGTTCTAACTATGGCTACACCTTC.

The table lists this clone with many counts. V usage is TRBV7-9 and J usage is TRBJ1-4; no definite D call. The CDR3 is 15 amino acids. CDR1 SEHNR and CDR2 FQNEAQ come from the germline V gene (reference sequence). V shed 4 bases and J shed 0 bases, with 9 bases lying between them. Here the CDR3 DNA reads TGTGCCAGCAGCTCGTATATAGCAACTAATGAAAAACTGTTTTTT. Amino acids: CASSSYIATNEKLFF.

The V and J genes are TRBV28 and TRBJ1-6; 10 bases are a match to TRBD1. The CDR3 has 16 residues. Per germline, CDR1 MDHEN and CDR2 SYDVKM. V lost 1 base to trimming and J lost 9 bases; unmatched junction nucleotides: 6. In DNA, the CDR3 is TGTGCCAGCAGTTTATACGGGACAGGGGCCGTTTCACCCCTCCACTTT. This encodes CASSLYGTGAVSPLHF.

The chain is built from TRBV10-2 and TRBJ1-1, with 8 nucleotides matching TRBD1. CDR1 WSHSY and CDR2 SAAADI come from the germline V gene. V shed 4 bases, J shed 8 bases, and the junction held 3 bases outside the gene matches. The CDR3 is 12 amino acids. CDR3 sequence (DNA): TGCGCCAGCAGTGGCGGGACAGGAGAAGCTTTCTTT. The encoded protein is CASSGGTGEAFF.

The CDR3 region has the DNA TGTGCCAGCAGAAGGACTAGCGGGGGGGTTCGCTCTTTCACAGATACGCAGTATTTT. Its translation is CASRRTSGGVRSFTDTQYF. V and J are TRBV2 and TRBJ2-3; 15 bases match TRBD2. V shed 6 bases, J shed 2 bases, and the junction held 12 bases outside the gene matches. Per the germline V gene, CDR1 is SNHLY and CDR2 is FYNNEI. CDR3 length equals 19 residues.

The genes are TRBV19 and TRBJ2-2; D call uncertain. CDR3 length: 14 residues. The germline gives CDR1 LNHDA, CDR2 SQIVND (reference sequence). With 7 bases removed from V and 8 bases from J, the gap between germline ends came to 17 bases. This CDR3 is CASTPLYYGGELFF. The CDR3, as DNA: TGTGCCAGTACCCCTTTATATTACGGGGGGGAGCTGTTTTTT.

The chain recombines TRBV6-5 with TRBJ1-1; perhaps TRBD1 as D (5 bases). The CDR3 length is 15 residues. The V gene lost 0 bases and the J gene lost 11 bases, with 19 bases spanning the gap. Germline CDR1 and CDR2: MNHEY and SVGAGI. The CDR3 protein is CASSYSRTPSGRAFF. CDR3 nucleotides: TGTGCCAGCAGTTACTCGAGGACACCCTCTGGGAGGGCTTTCTTT.

This rearrangement joins TRBV19 to TRBJ1-1, with 9 positions matching TRBD1. CDR3 length equals 20 residues. CDR1 and CDR2 from the germline V gene are LNHDA and SQIVND (reference sequence). The ends lost 0 bases at V and 1 base at J; junction bases unmatched: 15. CDR3 sequence (DNA): TGTGCCAGTAGTATAGATCTTAAAATCATCCGGACAGGGGAGAACACTGAAGCTTTCTTT. As protein: CASSIDLKIIRTGENTEAFF.

There are a few counts of this clone. The chain carries TRBV29-1 and TRBJ1-1, with 8 bases lining up with TRBD1. This CDR3 region has 10 residues. Germline values: CDR1 SQVTM, CDR2 ANQGSEA. V lost 6 bases and J lost 11; bases outside the gene matches: 5. CDR3 residues: CSVWQGAAFF. For the CDR3, the DNA is TGCAGCGTCTGGCAGGGGGCGGCTTTCTTT.